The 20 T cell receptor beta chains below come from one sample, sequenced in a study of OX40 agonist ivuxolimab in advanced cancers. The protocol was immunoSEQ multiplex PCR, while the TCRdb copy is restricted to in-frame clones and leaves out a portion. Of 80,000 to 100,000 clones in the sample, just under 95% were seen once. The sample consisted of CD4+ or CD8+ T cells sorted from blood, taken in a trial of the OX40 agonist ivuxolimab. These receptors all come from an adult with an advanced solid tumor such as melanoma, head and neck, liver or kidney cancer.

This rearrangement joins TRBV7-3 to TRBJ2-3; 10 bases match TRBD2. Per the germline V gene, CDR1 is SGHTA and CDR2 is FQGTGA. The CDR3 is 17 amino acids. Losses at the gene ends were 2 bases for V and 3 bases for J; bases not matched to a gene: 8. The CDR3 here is CASSLGVAGGGTDTQYF. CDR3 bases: TGTGCCAGCAGCTTAGGAGTAGCGGGAGGCGGTACAGATACGCAGTATTTT.

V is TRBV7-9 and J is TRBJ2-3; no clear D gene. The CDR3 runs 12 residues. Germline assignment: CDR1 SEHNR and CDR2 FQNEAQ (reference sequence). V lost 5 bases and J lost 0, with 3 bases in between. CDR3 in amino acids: CASSGSTDTQYF. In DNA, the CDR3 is TGTGCCAGCAGCGGCAGCACAGATACGCAGTATTTT.

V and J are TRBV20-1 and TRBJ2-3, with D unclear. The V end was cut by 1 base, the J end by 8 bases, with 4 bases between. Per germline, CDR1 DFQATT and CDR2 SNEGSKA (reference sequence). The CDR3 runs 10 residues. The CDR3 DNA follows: TGCAGTGCTAGAGGCGGTACGCAGTATTTT. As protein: CSARGGTQYF.

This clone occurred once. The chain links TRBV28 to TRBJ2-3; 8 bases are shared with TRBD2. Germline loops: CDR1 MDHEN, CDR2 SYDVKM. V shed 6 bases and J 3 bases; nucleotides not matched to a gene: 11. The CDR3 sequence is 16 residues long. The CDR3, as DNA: TGTGCCAGCAGACACTTGGGGGGACTAGGAACAGATACGCAGTATTTT. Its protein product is CASRHLGGLGTDTQYF.

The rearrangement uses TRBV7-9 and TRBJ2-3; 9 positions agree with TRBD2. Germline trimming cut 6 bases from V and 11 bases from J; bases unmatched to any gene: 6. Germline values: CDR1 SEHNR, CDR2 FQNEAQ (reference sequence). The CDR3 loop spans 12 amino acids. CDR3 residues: CASRDSGRRQYF. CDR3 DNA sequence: TGTGCCAGCAGGGATAGCGGGAGAAGGCAGTATTTT.

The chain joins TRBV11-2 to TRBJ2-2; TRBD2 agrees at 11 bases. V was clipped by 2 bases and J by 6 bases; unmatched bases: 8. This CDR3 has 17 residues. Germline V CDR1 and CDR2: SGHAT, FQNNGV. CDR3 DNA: TGTGCCAGCAGCTTACCGCTAGCGGGGGGAATCCCCGGGGAGCTGTTTTTT. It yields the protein CASSLPLAGGIPGELFF. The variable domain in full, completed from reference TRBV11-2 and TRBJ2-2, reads EAGVAQSPRYKIIEKRQSVAFWCNPISGHATLYWYQQILGQGPKLLIQFQNNGVVDDSQLPKDRFSAERLKGVDSTLKIQPAKLEDSAVYLCASSLPLAGGIPGELFFGEGSRLTVL.

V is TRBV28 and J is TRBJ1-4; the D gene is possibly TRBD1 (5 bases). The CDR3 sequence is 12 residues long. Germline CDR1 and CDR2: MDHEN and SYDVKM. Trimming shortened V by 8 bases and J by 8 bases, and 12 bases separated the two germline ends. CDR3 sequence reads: CASGGSYEKLFF. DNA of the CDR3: TGTGCCAGCGGGGGGTCGTACGAAAAACTGTTTTTT.

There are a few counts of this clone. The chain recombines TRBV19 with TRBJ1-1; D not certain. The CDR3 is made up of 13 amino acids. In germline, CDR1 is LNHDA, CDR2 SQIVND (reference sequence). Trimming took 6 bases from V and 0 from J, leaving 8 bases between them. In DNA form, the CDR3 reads TGTGCCAGTAGCGGTTTTCTGAACACTGAAGCTTTCTTT. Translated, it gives CASSGFLNTEAFF.

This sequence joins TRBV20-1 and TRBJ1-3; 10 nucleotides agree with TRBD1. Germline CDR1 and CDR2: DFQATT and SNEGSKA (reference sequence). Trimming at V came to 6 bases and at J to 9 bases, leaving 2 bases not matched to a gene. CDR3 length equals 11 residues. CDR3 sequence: CSARTGGTIYF. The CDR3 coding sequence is TGCAGTGCGCGGACAGGGGGCACCATATATTTT.

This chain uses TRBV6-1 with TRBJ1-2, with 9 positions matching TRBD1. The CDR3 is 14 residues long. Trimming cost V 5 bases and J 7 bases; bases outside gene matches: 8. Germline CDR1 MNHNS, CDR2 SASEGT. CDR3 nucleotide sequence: TGTGCCAGCAGTCTCGCCGACAGGGGGTTTGGCTACACCTTC. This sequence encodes CASSLADRGFGYTF.

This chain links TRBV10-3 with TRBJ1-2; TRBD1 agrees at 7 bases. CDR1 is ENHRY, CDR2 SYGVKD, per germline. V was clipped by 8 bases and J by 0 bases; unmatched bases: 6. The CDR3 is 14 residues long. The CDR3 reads CAIGGDRPNYGYTF. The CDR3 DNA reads TGTGCCATCGGAGGGGACAGACCTAACTATGGCTACACCTTC.

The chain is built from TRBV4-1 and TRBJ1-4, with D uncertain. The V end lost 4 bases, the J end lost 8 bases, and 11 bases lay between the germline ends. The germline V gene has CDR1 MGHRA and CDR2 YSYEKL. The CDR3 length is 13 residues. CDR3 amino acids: CASSPLLREKLFF. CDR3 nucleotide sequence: TGCGCCAGCAGCCCCTTGTTGAGGGAAAAACTGTTTTTT.

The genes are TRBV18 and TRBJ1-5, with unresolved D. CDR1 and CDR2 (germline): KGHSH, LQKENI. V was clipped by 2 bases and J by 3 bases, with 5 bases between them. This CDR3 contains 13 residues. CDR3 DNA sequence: TGTGCCAGCTCACCATACGTCAATCAGCCCCAGCATTTT. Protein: CASSPYVNQPQHF.

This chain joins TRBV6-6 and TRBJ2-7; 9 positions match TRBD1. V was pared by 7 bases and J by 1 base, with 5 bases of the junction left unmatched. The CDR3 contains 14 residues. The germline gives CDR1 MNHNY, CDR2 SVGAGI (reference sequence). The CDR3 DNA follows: TGTGCCAGCACTAGGGGACAGGGATCCTACGAGCAGTACGTC. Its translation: CASTRGQGSYEQYV.

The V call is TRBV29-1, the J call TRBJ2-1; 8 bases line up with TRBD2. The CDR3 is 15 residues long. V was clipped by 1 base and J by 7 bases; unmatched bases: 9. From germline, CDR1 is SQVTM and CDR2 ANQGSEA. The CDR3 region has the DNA TGCAGCGTTGAAGTGTTCGCGGGAGGAGGTAATGAGCAGTTCTTC. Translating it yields CSVEVFAGGGNEQFF.

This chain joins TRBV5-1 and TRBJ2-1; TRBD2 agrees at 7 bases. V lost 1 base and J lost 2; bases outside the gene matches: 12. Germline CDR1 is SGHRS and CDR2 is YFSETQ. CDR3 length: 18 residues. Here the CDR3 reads CASSLYRPSSGTYNEQFF. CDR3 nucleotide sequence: TGCGCCAGCAGCTTGTACCGCCCGTCTAGCGGAACCTACAATGAGCAGTTCTTC.

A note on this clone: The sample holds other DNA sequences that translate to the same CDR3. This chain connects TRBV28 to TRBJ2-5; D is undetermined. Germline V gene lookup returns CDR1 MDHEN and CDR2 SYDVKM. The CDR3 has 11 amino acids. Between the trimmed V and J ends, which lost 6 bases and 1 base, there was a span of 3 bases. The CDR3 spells CASSLQETQYF. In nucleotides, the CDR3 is TGTGCCAGCAGCCTCCAAGAGACCCAGTACTTC.

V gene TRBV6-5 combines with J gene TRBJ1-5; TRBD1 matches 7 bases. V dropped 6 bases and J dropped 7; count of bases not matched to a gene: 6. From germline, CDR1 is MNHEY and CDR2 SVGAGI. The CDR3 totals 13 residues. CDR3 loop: CASSPRQGQPQHF. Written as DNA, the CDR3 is TGTGCCAGCAGCCCCCGACAGGGACAGCCCCAGCATTTT.

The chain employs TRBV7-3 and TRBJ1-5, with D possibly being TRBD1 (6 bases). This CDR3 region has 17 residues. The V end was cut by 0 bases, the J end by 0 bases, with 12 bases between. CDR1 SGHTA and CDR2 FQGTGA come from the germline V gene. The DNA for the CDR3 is TGTGCCAGCAGCTTAACGGGGGACACCGTTAGCAATCAGCCCCAGCATTTT. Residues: CASSLTGDTVSNQPQHF.

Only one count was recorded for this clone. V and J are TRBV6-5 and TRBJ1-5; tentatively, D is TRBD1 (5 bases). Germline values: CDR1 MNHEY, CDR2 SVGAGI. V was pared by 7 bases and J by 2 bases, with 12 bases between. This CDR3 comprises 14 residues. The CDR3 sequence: CASKGETGNQPQHF. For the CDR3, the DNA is TGTGCCAGCAAAGGGGAGACGGGCAATCAGCCCCAGCATTTT.